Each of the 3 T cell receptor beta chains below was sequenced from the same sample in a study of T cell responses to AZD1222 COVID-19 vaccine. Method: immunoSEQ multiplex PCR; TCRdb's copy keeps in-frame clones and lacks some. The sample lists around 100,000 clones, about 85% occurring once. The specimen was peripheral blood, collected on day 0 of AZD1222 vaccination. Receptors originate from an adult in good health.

The CDR3 sequence: CASSLLNVGGSEAFF. The CDR3 nucleotides are TGTGCCAGCAGCTTACTGAACGTGGGGGGTAGTGAAGCTTTCTTT. This chain uses TRBV7-8 with TRBJ1-1, with D tentatively TRBD1 (5 bases). Germline CDR1 is SGHVS and CDR2 is FQNEAQ. The length of the CDR3 is 15 residues. V lost 2 bases, J lost 7 bases, and 17 bases lay in between. Combining the CDR3 with reference TRBV7-8 and TRBJ1-1 gives the whole variable domain GAGVSQSPRYKVAKRGQDVALRCDPISGHVSLFWYQQALGQGPEFLTYFQNEAQLDKSGLPSDRFFAERPEGSVSTLKIQRTQQEDSAVYLCASSLLNVGGSEAFFGQGTRLTVV.

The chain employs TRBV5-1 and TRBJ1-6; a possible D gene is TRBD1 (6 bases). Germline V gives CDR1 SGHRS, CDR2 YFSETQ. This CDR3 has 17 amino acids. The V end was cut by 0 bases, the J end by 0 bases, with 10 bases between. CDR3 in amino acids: CASSLEGGSSYNSPLHF. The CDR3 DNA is TGCGCCAGCAGCTTGGAGGGGGGAAGCTCCTATAATTCACCCCTCCACTTT. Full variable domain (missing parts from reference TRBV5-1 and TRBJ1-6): KAGVTQTPRYLIKTRGQQVTLSCSPISGHRSVSWYQQTPGQGLQFLFEYFSETQRNKGNFPGRFSGRQFSNSRSEMNVSTLELGDSALYLCASSLEGGSSYNSPLHFGNGTRLTVT.

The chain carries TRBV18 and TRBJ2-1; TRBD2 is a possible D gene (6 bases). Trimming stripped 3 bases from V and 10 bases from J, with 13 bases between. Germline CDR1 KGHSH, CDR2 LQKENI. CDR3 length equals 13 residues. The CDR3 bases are TGTGCCAGCTCACCGGGGACTTTCGGCGAGCAGTTCTTC. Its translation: CASSPGTFGEQFF.